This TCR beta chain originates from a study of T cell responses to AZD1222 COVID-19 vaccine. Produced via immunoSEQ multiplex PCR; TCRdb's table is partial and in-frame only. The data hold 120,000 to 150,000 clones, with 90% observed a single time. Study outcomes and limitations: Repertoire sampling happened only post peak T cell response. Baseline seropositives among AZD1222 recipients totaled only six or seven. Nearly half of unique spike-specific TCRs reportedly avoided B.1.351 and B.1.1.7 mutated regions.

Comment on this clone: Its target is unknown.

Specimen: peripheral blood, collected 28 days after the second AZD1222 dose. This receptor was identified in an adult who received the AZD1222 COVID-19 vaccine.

The CDR3 loop reads CASSRTRQGTNNEQFF. The CDR3 nucleotides read TGTGCCAGTAGTCGCACCAGACAGGGGACTAACAATGAGCAGTTCTTC. V and J are TRBV19 and TRBJ2-1; TRBD1 is a possible D gene (8 bases). This CDR3 region has 16 residues. From germline, CDR1 is LNHDA and CDR2 SQIVND (reference sequence). The ends were cut back, 5 bases at V and 5 bases at J, with 19 bases in the middle.